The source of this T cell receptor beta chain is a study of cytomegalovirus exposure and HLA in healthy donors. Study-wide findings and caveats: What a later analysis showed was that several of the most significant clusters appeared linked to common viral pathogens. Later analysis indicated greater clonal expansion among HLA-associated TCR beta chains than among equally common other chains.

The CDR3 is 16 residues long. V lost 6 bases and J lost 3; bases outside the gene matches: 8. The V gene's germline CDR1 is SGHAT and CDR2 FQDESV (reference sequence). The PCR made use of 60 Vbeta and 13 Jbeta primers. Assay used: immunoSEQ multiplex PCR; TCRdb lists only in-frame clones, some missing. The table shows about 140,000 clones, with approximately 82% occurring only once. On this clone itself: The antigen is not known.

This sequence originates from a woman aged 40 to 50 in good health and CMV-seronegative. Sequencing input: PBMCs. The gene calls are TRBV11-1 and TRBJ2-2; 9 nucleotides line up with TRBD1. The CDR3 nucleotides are TGTGCCAGCAGGCTAACGACAGGGGGTTACACCGGGGAGCTGTTTTTT. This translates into CASRLTTGGYTGELFF.